One sample yielded the 21 T cell receptor beta chains listed below, sequenced in a study of T cells in Graves' hyperthyroidism and ophthalmopathy. It was RNA transcripts that yielded the amplified TCR beta CDR3 regions. Primed by the HTBI set, a first-round RT-PCR was run on the TCR CDR3. TCRdb recomputed calls from the multiplex PCR reads with MiXCR, one row per CDR3 protein. Of fewer than 350,000 distinct CDR3 sequences detected, 15% to 20% appear once; the ten largest clones hold 49%. Input material: blood. The receptors here all came from a woman aged 45-59 years with Graves' hyperthyroidism.

There are many counts of this clonotype. The chain employs TRBV28 and TRBJ2-5; 9 bases line up with TRBD2. This CDR3 has 14 residues. V was pared by 3 bases and J by 3 bases, with 2 bases of the junction left unmatched. CDR1 is MDHEN and CDR2 is SYDVKM in the germline V gene. The CDR3 DNA is TGTGCCAGCAGTTTGGGCGGGAGGGAAGAGACCCAGTACTTC. This encodes CASSLGGREETQYF. Full variable domain (missing parts from reference TRBV28 and TRBJ2-5): DVKVTQSSRYLVKRTGEKVFLECVQDMDHENMFWYRQDPGLGLRLIYFSYDVKMKEKGDIPEGYSVSREKKERFSLILESASTNQTSMYLCASSLGGREETQYFGPGTRLLVL.

The CDR3 DNA is TGTGCCGGATCCCTGGAGGGCCCCCGTGTCACTGAAGCTTTCTTT. Its protein is CAGSLEGPRVTEAFF. The chain uses TRBV2 and TRBJ1-1, with D unresolved. The CDR3 length is 15 residues. The germline V gene encodes CDR1 SNHLY and CDR2 FYNNEI. V lost 11 bases to trimming and J lost 4 bases, with 23 bases between them.

The chain links TRBV19 to TRBJ2-1; no definite D call. The CDR3 consists of 13 residues. Germline V gene data show CDR1 as LNHDA and CDR2 as SQIVND (reference sequence). Trimming cost V 5 bases and J 5 bases, with 10 bases left between them. The CDR3 nucleotides read TGTGCCAGTAGTCCTTACAGCGACAATGAGCAGTTCTTC. Residues: CASSPYSDNEQFF.

The rearrangement joins TRBV7-8 to TRBJ1-3; 7 bases are shared with TRBD1. The CDR3 spans 15 residues. V lost 5 bases and J lost 2; bases outside the gene matches: 6. Germline loops: CDR1 SGHVS, CDR2 FQNEAQ. This CDR3 reads CASSPTRGTGNTIYF. CDR3 nucleotides: TGTGCCAGCAGCCCTACCAGGGGGACTGGAAACACCATATATTTT.

This clonotype was seen only a few times. The genes are TRBV15 and TRBJ2-2; D remains ambiguous. V lost 3 bases and J 2 bases, leaving 7 bases between the germline ends. The CDR3 spans 14 residues. Germline lookup yields CDR1 LNHNV and CDR2 YYDKDF (reference sequence). CDR3 region: CATSRLGNTGELFF. Here the CDR3 DNA reads TGTGCCACCAGCAGGCTAGGTAACACCGGGGAGCTGTTTTTT.

The genes are TRBV9 and TRBJ2-2; possibly TRBD1 or TRBD2 for D (5 bases each). Germline V gene lookup returns CDR1 SGDLS and CDR2 YYNGEE. The V and J ends lost 0 bases and 6 bases respectively, with 15 bases between them. The length of the CDR3 is 16 residues. This CDR3 reads CASSVATAGSAGELFF. DNA of the CDR3: TGTGCCAGCAGCGTAGCTACCGCAGGGAGCGCCGGGGAGCTGTTTTTT.

This chain connects TRBV30 to TRBJ2-2; D unclear. Germline CDR1 reads GTSNPN; CDR2 reads SVGIG (reference sequence). The CDR3 is made up of 14 amino acids. V was cut by 0 bases and J by 1 base, with 6 bases left in between. Here the CDR3 reads CAWSVLVNTGELFF. In DNA form, the CDR3 reads TGTGCCTGGAGTGTACTGGTGAACACCGGGGAGCTGTTTTTT.

The CDR3 DNA reads TGTGCCAGCTCTAGCGGGGTGAACCGTGAGCAGTTCTTC. This gives the protein CASSSGVNREQFF. The rearrangement uses TRBV19 and TRBJ2-1; 9 positions agree with TRBD2. Germline assignment: CDR1 LNHDA and CDR2 SQIVND (reference sequence). The CDR3 consists of 13 residues. The trim removed 9 bases at V and 9 bases at J, leaving 9 bases unmatched.

The chain joins TRBV5-1 to TRBJ2-5; 10 bases agree with TRBD1. V shed 4 bases, J shed 3 bases, and the junction held 9 bases outside the gene matches. CDR3 length equals 16 residues. The germline gives CDR1 SGHRS, CDR2 YFSETQ. CDR3 amino acids: CASSLHGDRGEETQYF. CDR3 DNA sequence: TGCGCCAGCAGCCTCCATGGGGACAGGGGAGAAGAGACCCAGTACTTC.

This clonotype was observed a handful of times. The CDR3 nucleotides are TGTGCCAGCAGCCTTGGGGGGGCGGTCACTGAAGCTTTCTTT. It yields the protein CASSLGGAVTEAFF. The chain joins TRBV3-1 to TRBJ1-1, with D possibly matching TRBD1 (6 bases). The ends were cut back, 4 bases at V and 4 bases at J, with 13 bases in the middle. Germline V gene sequence: CDR1 LGHDT, CDR2 YNNKEL (reference sequence). This CDR3 comprises 14 residues.

V usage is TRBV6-9 and J usage is TRBJ1-1, with a tentative D call TRBD1 (5 bases). Trimming removed 4 bases at V and 7 bases at J, with 13 bases between. CDR3 length equals 13 residues. The germline V gene has CDR1 MNHGY and CDR2 SVAAGI. The CDR3 region has the DNA TGTGCCAGCAGTTTGGGGGGGGTGAGTGAAGCTTTCTTT. It is translated as CASSLGGVSEAFF.

This clonotype was seen more than once but under ten times. The V and J genes are TRBV27 and TRBJ1-1; D gene ambiguous. The CDR3 spans 13 residues. Germline lookup yields CDR1 MNHEY and CDR2 SMNVEV (reference sequence). V was shortened by 5 bases and J by 4 bases, with 11 bases between the two germline ends. CDR3 sequence reads: CASSRQEGTEAFF. The CDR3 DNA reads as TGTGCCAGCAGTCGCCAAGAGGGCACTGAAGCTTTCTTT.

The chain recombines TRBV30 with TRBJ2-3, with a possible D match to TRBD2 (6 bases). Germline CDR1 and CDR2: GTSNPN and SVGIG (reference sequence). CDR3 length: 16 amino acids. V was pared by 2 bases and J by 2 bases, with 17 bases between. CDR3 protein: CAWSPPPGALTDTQYF. The CDR3 bases are TGTGCCTGGAGTCCTCCGCCGGGAGCTCTCACAGATACGCAGTATTTT.

The CDR3 sequence: CASSFPWGRDNEQFF. In DNA form, the CDR3 reads TGTGCCAGCAGCTTCCCCTGGGGACGAGACAATGAGCAGTTCTTC. The rearrangement uses TRBV7-6 and TRBJ2-1; possibly TRBD1 or TRBD2 for D (5 bases each). Trimming shortened V by 3 bases and J by 5 bases, and 14 bases separated the two germline ends. The CDR3 has 15 residues. The V gene's germline CDR1 is SGHVS and CDR2 FNYEAQ. The full variable domain, with the rest looked up from reference TRBV7-6 and TRBJ2-1, is GAGVSQSPRYKVTKRGQDVALRCDPISGHVSLYWYRQALGQGPEFLTYFNYEAQQDKSGLPNDRFSAERPEGSISTLTIQRTEQRDSAMYRCASSFPWGRDNEQFFGPGTRLTVL.

The V gene is TRBV3-1, the J gene TRBJ2-3; D is unclear. The CDR3 extends over 13 amino acids. Trimming removed 1 base from V and 8 bases from J, with 10 bases in between. Germline V gene lookup returns CDR1 LGHDT and CDR2 YNNKEL (reference sequence). The CDR3 sequence: CASSQGPLGTQYF. Here the CDR3 DNA reads TGTGCCAGCAGCCAAGGGCCCCTAGGTACGCAGTATTTT.

In its sample, this clonotype was seen a few times. The gene calls are TRBV14 and TRBJ2-1; D gene ambiguous. The CDR3 is made up of 13 amino acids. Germline V lookup: CDR1 SGHDN, CDR2 FVKESK. V was shortened by 1 base and J by 9 bases, with 10 bases between the two germline ends. The CDR3 here is CASSQVRRSEQFF. The CDR3 coding sequence is TGTGCCAGCAGCCAAGTTCGAAGGTCTGAGCAGTTCTTC.

This clonotype was recorded a few times. The rearrangement joins TRBV29-1 to TRBJ1-2; TRBD1 agrees at 7 bases. J gave up 8 bases and V 7 bases, and 4 bases lay outside the gene matches. Germline V gene lookup returns CDR1 SQVTM and CDR2 ANQGSEA. There are 10 residues in the CDR3. This CDR3 is CSAQGEGYTF. Written as DNA, the CDR3 is TGCAGCGCCCAGGGGGAAGGCTACACCTTC. The full variable domain, its missing parts supplied by reference TRBV29-1 and TRBJ1-2, is SAVISQKPSRDICQRGTSLTIQCQVDSQVTMMFWYRQQPGQSLTLIATANQGSEATYESGFVIDKFPISRPNLTFSTLTVSNMSPEDSSIYLCSAQGEGYTFGSGTRLTVV.

The gene calls are TRBV13 and TRBJ2-2; TRBD1 or TRBD2 may be the D gene (5 bases each). V was trimmed by 5 bases and J by 15 bases, leaving 22 bases between them. The CDR3 covers 14 residues. From germline, CDR1 is PRHDT and CDR2 FYEKMQ (reference sequence). In DNA form, the CDR3 reads TGTGCCAGCAGCCACCACCTATACCGGGACCAGGTGTTTTTT. The encoded protein is CASSHHLYRDQVFF. The entire variable domain, with the rest obtained from reference TRBV13 and TRBJ2-2, is as follows: AAGVIQSPRHLIKEKRETATLKCYPIPRHDTVYWYQQGPGQDPQFLISFYEKMQSDKGSIPDRFSAQQFSDYHSELNMSSLELGDSALYFCASSHHLYRDQVFFGEGSRLTVL.

V gene TRBV12-3 or TRBV12-4 combines with J gene TRBJ2-1, with D possibly matching TRBD1 (6 bases). This CDR3 is 13 amino acids long. Trimming stripped 2 bases from V and 7 bases from J, with 9 bases between. The CDR3 bases are TGTGCCAGCAGTTTACTAGACAGGAATGAGCAGTTCTTC. Translation gives CASSLLDRNEQFF.

The chain is built from TRBV6-1 and TRBJ2-5; no firm D call. Trimming cost V 3 bases and J 1 base, with 6 bases left between them. The CDR3 length is 13 residues. Germline CDR1 and CDR2: MNHNS and SASEGT. The CDR3, as DNA: TGTGCCAGCAGTGATTTGCTCCAAGAGACCCAGTACTTC. This codes for CASSDLLQETQYF.

The gene calls are TRBV19 and TRBJ1-5; TRBD1 might be the D (5 bases). Germline values: CDR1 LNHDA, CDR2 SQIVND (reference sequence). The CDR3 runs 15 residues. The V end was cut by 7 bases, the J end by 9 bases, with 22 bases between. This CDR3 reads CASMGRTGPNLPQHF. CDR3 sequence (DNA): TGTGCCAGTATGGGCCGCACAGGACCTAACCTGCCCCAGCATTTT.